This T cell receptor beta chain was recorded in a study of blood T cell repertoires in COVID-19. Study background: Collection of acute and convalescent COVID-19 samples took place in the United States, Italy and Spain.

Clinical histories supplied by participants themselves formed the basis of cohort assignment. The study recruited exposed participants who had met a COVID-19 case within 2 weeks before entry. Original processing methods: How many nucleated cells were present was estimated from reference gene primer amplification. Measured with immunoSEQ multiplex PCR; TCRdb has only the in-frame clones, and not every one. Clonal size and the V and J genes are those of that table, whereas D and trimming came from the DNA. The sample includes 430,000 or so clones, 70% to 90% of them seen just once. This clone was picked up a small number of times. The clonotype originates from a young woman who had been exposed to COVID-19. Sequenced sample: PBMCs or T cells enriched from blood (not recorded which).

CDR3 region: CSVEDPGQGAGELFF. CDR3 DNA: TGCAGCGTTGAAGACCCGGGACAGGGGGCCGGGGAGCTGTTTTTT. The chain uses TRBV29-1 and TRBJ2-2, with 11 bases fitting TRBD1. V trimming: 0 bases; J trimming: 6 bases; junction bases outside the gene matches: 3. The CDR3 sequence is 15 residues long. CDR1 and CDR2 (germline): SQVTM, ANQGSEA.